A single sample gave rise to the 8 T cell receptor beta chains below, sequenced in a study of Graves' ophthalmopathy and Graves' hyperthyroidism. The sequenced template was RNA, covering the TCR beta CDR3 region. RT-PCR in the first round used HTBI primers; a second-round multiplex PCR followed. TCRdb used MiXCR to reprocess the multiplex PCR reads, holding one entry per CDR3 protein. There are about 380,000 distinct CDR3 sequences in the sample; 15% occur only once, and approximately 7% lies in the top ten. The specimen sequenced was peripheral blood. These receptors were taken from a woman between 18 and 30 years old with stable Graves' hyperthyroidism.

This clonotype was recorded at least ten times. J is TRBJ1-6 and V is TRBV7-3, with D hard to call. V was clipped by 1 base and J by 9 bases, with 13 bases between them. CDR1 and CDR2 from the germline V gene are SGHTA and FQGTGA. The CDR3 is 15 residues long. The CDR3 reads CASSLRPLDFSPLHF. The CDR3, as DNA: TGTGCCAGCAGCTTAAGGCCCCTTGACTTTTCACCCCTCCACTTT.

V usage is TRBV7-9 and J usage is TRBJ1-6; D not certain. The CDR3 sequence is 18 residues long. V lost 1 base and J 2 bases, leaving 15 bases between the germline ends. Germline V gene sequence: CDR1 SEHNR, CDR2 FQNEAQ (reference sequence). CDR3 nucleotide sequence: TGTGCCAGCAGCTTAGGCAGTTACACCAGCACCTATAATTCACCCCTCCACTTT. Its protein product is CASSLGSYTSTYNSPLHF.

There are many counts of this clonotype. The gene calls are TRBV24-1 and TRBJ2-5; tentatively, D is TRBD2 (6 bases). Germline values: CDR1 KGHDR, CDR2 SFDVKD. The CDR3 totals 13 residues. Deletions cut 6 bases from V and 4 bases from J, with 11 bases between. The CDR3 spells CATSSGVGETQYF. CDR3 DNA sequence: TGTGCCACCAGTTCGGGGGTGGGAGAGACCCAGTACTTC.

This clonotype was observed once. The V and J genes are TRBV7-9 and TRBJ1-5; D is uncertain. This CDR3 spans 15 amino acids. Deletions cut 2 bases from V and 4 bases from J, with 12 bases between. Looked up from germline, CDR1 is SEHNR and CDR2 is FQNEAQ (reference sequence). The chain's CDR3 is CASSLRMAVNQPQHF. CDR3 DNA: TGTGCCAGCAGCTTAAGGATGGCAGTGAATCAGCCCCAGCATTTT.

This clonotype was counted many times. This chain's CDR3 is CASSLKRGAEETQYF. The CDR3 DNA reads TGTGCCAGCAGTTTGAAGCGGGGGGCAGAAGAGACCCAGTACTTC. The chain recombines TRBV12-3 or TRBV12-4 with TRBJ2-5; TRBD2 matches at 9 bases. CDR3 size: 15 residues. The J segment lost 3 bases and the V segment lost 3 bases, leaving 5 bases of the junction unmatched.

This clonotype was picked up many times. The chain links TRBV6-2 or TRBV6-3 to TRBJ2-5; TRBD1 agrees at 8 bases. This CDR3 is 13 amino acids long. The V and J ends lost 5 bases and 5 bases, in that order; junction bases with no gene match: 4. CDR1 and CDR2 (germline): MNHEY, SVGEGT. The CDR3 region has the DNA TGTGCCAGCAGTGACAGGGGCCGGGAGACCCAGTACTTC. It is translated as CASSDRGRETQYF.

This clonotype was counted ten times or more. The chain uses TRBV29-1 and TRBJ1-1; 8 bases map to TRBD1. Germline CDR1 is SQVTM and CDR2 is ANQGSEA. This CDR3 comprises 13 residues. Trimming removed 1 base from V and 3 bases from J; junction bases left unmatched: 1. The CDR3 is CSVEGQGHTEAFF. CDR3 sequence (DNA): TGCAGCGTTGAAGGACAGGGGCACACTGAAGCTTTCTTT.

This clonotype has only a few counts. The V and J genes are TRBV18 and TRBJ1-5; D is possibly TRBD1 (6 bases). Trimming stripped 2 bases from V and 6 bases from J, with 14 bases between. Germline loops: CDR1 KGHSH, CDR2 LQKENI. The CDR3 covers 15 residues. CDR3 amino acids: CASSPGEAGAQPQHF. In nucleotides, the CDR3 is TGTGCCAGCTCACCAGGGGAGGCGGGGGCTCAGCCCCAGCATTTT.